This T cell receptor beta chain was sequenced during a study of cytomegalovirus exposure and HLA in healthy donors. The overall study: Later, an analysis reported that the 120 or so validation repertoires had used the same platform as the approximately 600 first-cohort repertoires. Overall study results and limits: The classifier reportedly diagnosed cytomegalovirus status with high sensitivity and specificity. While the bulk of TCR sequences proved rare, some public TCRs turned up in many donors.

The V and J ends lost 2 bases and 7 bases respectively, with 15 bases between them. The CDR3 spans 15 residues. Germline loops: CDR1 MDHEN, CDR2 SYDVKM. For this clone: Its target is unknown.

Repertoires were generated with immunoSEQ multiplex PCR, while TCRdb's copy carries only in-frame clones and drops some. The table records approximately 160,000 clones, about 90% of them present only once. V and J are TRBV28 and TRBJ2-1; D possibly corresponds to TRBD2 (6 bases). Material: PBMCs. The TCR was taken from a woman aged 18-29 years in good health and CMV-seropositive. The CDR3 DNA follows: TGTGCCAGCAGTTTAGGGGGGAGAATGGGTAATGAGCAGTTCTTC. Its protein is CASSLGGRMGNEQFF.